This T cell receptor (beta chain) was captured by sequencing in a study of T cells in localized non-small cell lung cancer (dated by TCRdb to 2018 to 2020). Study-wide context: T cell repertoires of more than 200 early-stage NSCLC patients were analyzed, with tumors being compared against uninvolved tumor-adjacent lungs. The cohort consisted of approximately 240 treatment-naive NSCLC patients whose localized lung tumors had been resected. Of the NSCLC patients, 129 were male and around 97 were female, and the mean age was around 70 years. Points the paper makes about the study in general: Higher blood T cell density associated with longer overall survival, while higher adjacent-lung clonality associated with shorter survival. Because the study design was exploratory, TCR variables were selected using unadjusted p-values without false-discovery rate correction. Multi-region tumor sequencing was not performed, so intratumor heterogeneity could not be excluded. Uninvolved tumor-adjacent lung showed the highest T cell clonality, higher than tumor, which suggests more focused antigenic responses in the adjacent lung. A median of roughly 60 of the top 100 tumor clones were detected in paired uninvolved adjacent lung, and under 30 of these tumor clones were also found among the top 100 clones of the paired uninvolved adjacent lung.

Looking up the germline V gene yields CDR1 SGHNT and CDR2 YENEEA. The CDR3 holds 13 amino acids from the cysteine to the phenylalanine. Here the CDR3 DNA is all that survives: 39 bases in frame from base 1. V trim: 7 bases; J trim: 4 bases; unmatched bases: 7. The immunoSEQ Assay was used to sequence TCR beta CDR3 regions from DNA. The paper's processing steps were these. To compute T cell density, TCR beta template counts were normalized to usable DNA, which was estimated by amplifying housekeeping genes. The preseqR package was used to estimate richness by extrapolating to 400,000 templates for PBMC samples and to 120,000 templates for tissue samples. Clonality was defined as one minus Pielou's evenness. Differential abundance testing on productive amino-acid clonotypes, with a minimum total count of 5 and an alpha of 0.1, was used to identify tissue-enriched TCRs. The Jaccard Index and the Morisita Overlap Index were used to measure repertoire overlap between compartments. GLIPH clustered TCR beta CDR3s with public tetramer-defined viral CDR3s; viral motifs required at least three viral sequences plus V-gene enrichment. TCRdb took this table from immuneACCESS and kept in-frame rearrangements with V and J called. Such tables lack part of the clones; where checked against another copy, unresolved V genes explain under half of the gap, and the rest is unexplained. The V and J calls and the clone size are those of that table, but D and trimming were determined from the DNA. In all, the sample holds 10,000 to 13,000 clones, and over 70% of those were seen once. Of the sample, under 35% falls within the top ten clones.

At diagnosis, tumor, uninvolved tumor-adjacent lung and peripheral blood were collected and then preserved as a mix of FFPE and fresh-frozen material. Blood samples were analyzed as peripheral blood mononuclear cells for TCR repertoire profiling. To note about this clone: Its cognate antigen has yet to be identified. Qualities for individual bases were not recorded, and no much larger clone is one base off.

The chain employs TRBV11-3 and TRBJ2-7; the central 7 bases match TRBD2. This specimen was peripheral blood, taken before any cancer treatment. The clonotype was recovered from a male donor older than 55 with stage I lung adenocarcinoma. The CDR3 corresponds to CASKPGREYEQYF. Here is the DNA: TGTGCCAGCAAGCCAGGGAGGGAATACGAGCAGTACTTC.